A selection of T cell receptor beta chains follows, all from one sample in a study of blood T cell repertoires in COVID-19. TCRdb's table, derived via immunoSEQ multiplex PCR, lists solely in-frame clones and lacks some. The data hold fewer than 300,000 clones, with around 90% observed a single time. Sequencing was carried out using peripheral blood. The receptor set was obtained from a man aged 60 to 75 who had recovered from COVID-19. CDR3s include the opening cysteine and the closing phenylalanine or tryptophan. D genes are given only for firm matches. Clone sizes are given selectively: once, few, many, or a class where the clone is expanded.

length	size	V	D	J	CDR3	DNA
18	-	TRBV18	-	TRBJ2-7	CASSPPGRARPFPNEQYF	TGTGCCAGCTCACCACCCGGCAGGGCAAGGCCATTCCCCAACGAGCAGTACTTC
19	-	TRBV9	TRBD2	TRBJ2-2	CASRDGTSGQIANTGELFF	TGTGCCAGTAGAGATGGGACTAGCGGGCAAATCGCGAACACCGGGGAGCTGTTTTTT
15	-	TRBV5-1	-	TRBJ1-1	CASSLGGRLLTEAFF	TGCGCCAGCAGCTTGGGGGGGCGTTTGCTCACTGAAGCTTTCTTT
13	-	TRBV19	-	TRBJ2-2	CASNRANTGELFF	TGTGCCAGTAACAGGGCGAACACCGGGGAGCTGTTTTTT
15	-	TRBV7-8	-	TRBJ2-5	CASSRGMLGGETQYF	TGTGCCAGCAGCCGGGGAATGTTGGGGGGAGAGACCCAGTACTTC
16	-	TRBV7-3	TRBD1	TRBJ2-5	CASSLVRTGLGETQYF	TGTGCCAGCAGCTTAGTTAGGACAGGGTTAGGGGAGACCCAGTACTTC
15	-	TRBV18	TRBD2	TRBJ2-3	CASSPLAGGTDTQYF	TGTGCCAGCTCACCACTGGCGGGGGGCACAGATACGCAGTATTTT
16	-	TRBV6-6	-	TRBJ1-5	CASSYSPGYSNQPQHF	TGTGCCAGCAGTTACTCGCCAGGGTATAGCAATCAGCCCCAGCATTTT
13	-	TRBV6-5	-	TRBJ1-1	CASSRLRDTEAFF	TGTGCCAGCAGCCGTCTCCGGGACACTGAAGCTTTCTTT
15	-	TRBV3-1/TRBV3-2	TRBD1	TRBJ1-2	CASSPQGQGKHGYTF	TGTGCCAGCAGCCCCCAAGGACAGGGAAAACATGGCTACACCTTC
14	-	TRBV27	-	TRBJ1-3	CASSQTGTGNTIYF	TGTGCCAGCAGCCAAACAGGGACTGGAAACACCATATATTTT
16	-	TRBV19	-	TRBJ1-2	CASSRGQASLTEGYTF	TGTGCCAGTAGTCGAGGACAAGCCTCACTTACCGAGGGCTACACCTTC
17	-	TRBV5-4	TRBD1	TRBJ2-6	CASSSPGQGAGANVLTF	TGTGCCAGCAGCTCGCCGGGACAGGGGGCTGGGGCCAACGTCCTGACTTTC
15	-	TRBV5-5	TRBD1	TRBJ2-7	CASSLLSGQTYEQYF	TGTGCCAGCAGCTTGCTTTCGGGACAGACCTACGAGCAGTACTTC
18	-	TRBV10-3	TRBD2	TRBJ2-5	CAISGRLAGGTPQETQYF	TGTGCCATCAGTGGGAGACTAGCGGGGGGGACCCCCCAAGAGACCCAGTACTTC
15	-	TRBV5-4	-	TRBJ1-2	CASSLARDTAYGYTF	TGTGCCAGCAGCTTGGCCCGCGACACCGCCTATGGCTACACCTTC
16	-	TRBV24-1	TRBD1	TRBJ2-3	CATRGTGAKVEDTQYF	TGTGCCACCAGGGGTACAGGGGCGAAAGTAGAAGATACGCAGTATTTT
14	few	TRBV13	-	TRBJ2-7	CASSLGSAPYEQYF	TGTGCCAGCAGCTTAGGGAGTGCCCCGTACGAGCAGTACTTC
10	-	TRBV20-1	-	TRBJ1-1	CSAEGVVAFF	TGCAGTGCTGAAGGAGTTGTGGCTTTCTTT
14	once	TRBV29-1	TRBD1	TRBJ2-1	CSVQPGQAYNEQFF	TGCAGCGTTCAGCCGGGACAGGCCTACAATGAGCAGTTCTTC
15	-	TRBV6-5	TRBD1	TRBJ1-5	CASRAGQGNNQPQHF	TGTGCCAGCAGGGCGGGACAGGGAAACAATCAGCCCCAGCATTTT
13	-	TRBV9	TRBD1	TRBJ1-2	CASSQDRGYGYTF	TGTGCCAGCAGCCAAGACAGGGGTTATGGCTACACCTTC
14	-	TRBV5-1	TRBD1	TRBJ1-2	CASSIGQGDYGYTF	TGCGCCAGCAGCATCGGACAGGGTGACTATGGCTACACCTTC
14	-	TRBV7-2	-	TRBJ1-5	CASSLYKQGQPQHF	TGTGCCAGCAGCTTATACAAGCAGGGACAGCCCCAGCATTTT